This T cell receptor beta chain stems from a study of radiation and T cells in renal cell carcinoma. Study-wide findings and caveats: Pretreatment tumor biopsies were lacking, so baseline clonotypes are unknown.

Specified time point: blood 4 weeks post-SBRT, at nephrectomy. As to treatment: 15 Gy SBRT to primary tumor, nephrectomy 4 weeks later. Per germline, CDR1 MNHNS and CDR2 SASEGT. With 7 bases removed from V and 9 bases from J, the gap between germline ends came to 21 bases. This CDR3 spans 14 amino acids. A word on this clone: The antigen remains undetermined.

This table comes from immunoSEQ multiplex PCR, and its TCRdb copy is limited to in-frame clones, with some not included. The data hold about 83,000 clones, with over 65% observed a single time. This specimen consisted of blood, obtained from a patient whose treatment included radiotherapy and nephrectomy. V gene TRBV6-1 combines with J gene TRBJ2-5; tentative D call: TRBD2 (6 bases). The source of this sequence is a woman aged 55-70 years with renal cell carcinoma. This CDR3 reads CASNLTPGSSAQYF. DNA for the CDR3: TGTGCCAGCAACCTGACACCCGGGAGTTCGGCCCAGTACTTC.